Shown below are 10 T cell receptor beta chains from a single sample sequenced in a study of blood T cell repertoires in COVID-19. The method was immunoSEQ multiplex PCR; TCRdb's version includes in-frame clones alone and lacks a portion of them. The table records 200,000 to 300,000 clones, just under 85% of them present only once. Material: peripheral blood. These receptors were obtained from a woman aged 80 or over with acute or convalescent COVID-19.

V and J are TRBV27 and TRBJ1-3; tentative D call: TRBD1 (6 bases). The V and J ends lost 7 bases and 0 bases respectively, with 19 bases between them. The CDR3 has 17 residues. Germline CDR1 reads MNHEY; CDR2 reads SMNVEV (reference sequence). Written as DNA, the CDR3 is TGTGCCAGCAATAAGGACAGTTCTTTCCCCTCTGGAAACACCATATATTTT. This sequence encodes CASNKDSSFPSGNTIYF.

The chain carries TRBV30 and TRBJ1-2, with D maybe TRBD1 (5 bases). V shed 0 bases and J shed 10 bases, with 15 bases lying between them. Germline CDR1 GTSNPN, CDR2 SVGIG (reference sequence). The CDR3 has 13 residues. The CDR3 reads CAWSVRSGRVYTF. In nucleotides, the CDR3 is TGTGCCTGGAGTGTACGGTCAGGGAGGGTCTACACCTTC.

J is TRBJ1-4 and V is TRBV19; D remains unclear. The ends were cut back, 5 bases at V and 0 bases at J, with 4 bases in the middle. The CDR3 extends over 13 amino acids. CDR1 LNHDA and CDR2 SQIVND come from the germline V gene (reference sequence). CDR3 nucleotides: TGTGCCAGTAGTCGCGCAACTAATGAAAAACTGTTTTTT. This gives the protein CASSRATNEKLFF.

The J gene is TRBJ1-5, the V gene TRBV6-6; tentatively, D is TRBD1 (5 bases). CDR3 length equals 16 residues. From germline, CDR1 is MNHNY and CDR2 SVGAGI (reference sequence). V shed 2 bases and J shed 1 base, with 12 bases lying between them. The CDR3 DNA reads TGTGCCAGCAGTTACGATTCCAGGGCCAGCAATCAGCCCCAGCATTTT. It specifies CASSYDSRASNQPQHF.

The chain is built from TRBV5-5 and TRBJ1-4, with 9 nucleotides matching TRBD1. The CDR3 length is 18 residues. The germline CDR1 and CDR2 sequences are SGHKS and YYEKEE (reference sequence). V shed 4 bases, J shed 4 bases, and the junction held 14 bases outside the gene matches. The CDR3 reads CASSPIQGALPINEKLFF. Written as DNA, the CDR3 is TGTGCCAGCAGCCCGATACAGGGGGCGCTTCCCATTAATGAAAAACTGTTTTTT.

V is TRBV29-1 and J is TRBJ1-1; D gene unclear. This CDR3 is built from 12 residues. Trimming removed 8 bases from V and 3 bases from J, with 13 bases in between. CDR1 and CDR2 from the germline V gene are SQVTM and ANQGSEA. DNA for the CDR3: TGCAGCCCCGGTGGGCAGGACACTGAAGCTTTCTTT. Its protein product is CSPGGQDTEAFF.

The J gene is TRBJ1-3, the V gene TRBV2; perhaps TRBD1 as D (6 bases). CDR3 length: 14 amino acids. CDR1 and CDR2 from the germline V gene are SNHLY and FYNNEI. V was cut by 7 bases and J by 2 bases, with 12 bases left in between. CDR3 residues: CASIDGTTGNTIYF. CDR3 DNA sequence: TGTGCCAGCATCGACGGGACAACTGGAAACACCATATATTTT.

This rearrangement joins TRBV5-6 to TRBJ2-3; possible D gene TRBD2, 6 bases. The CDR3 is 15 amino acids. Trimming cost V 1 base and J 0 bases, with 9 bases left between them. Germline V gene lookup returns CDR1 SGHDT and CDR2 YYEEEE. The CDR3 here is CASSLTGASTDTQYF. CDR3 coding DNA: TGTGCCAGCAGCTTGACGGGAGCTAGCACAGATACGCAGTATTTT.

This clone showed up just once. The gene calls are TRBV9 and TRBJ2-2, with D possibly matching TRBD1 (6 bases). Trimming shortened V by 3 bases and J by 1 base, and 10 bases separated the two germline ends. Germline values: CDR1 SGDLS, CDR2 YYNGEE. The CDR3 contains 15 residues. The CDR3 bases are TGTGCCAGCAGCGCCGACAGGAAGAACACCGGGGAGCTGTTTTTT. Residues: CASSADRKNTGELFF.

This clone was observed once. The chain employs TRBV5-6 and TRBJ2-2, with D uncertain. Germline V gene sequence: CDR1 SGHDT, CDR2 YYEEEE. V lost 2 bases to trimming and J lost 6 bases, with 17 bases between them. There are 16 residues in the CDR3. Written as DNA, the CDR3 is TGTGCCAGCAGCTTCTATCTCCCGCTAATTGCCGGGGAGCTGTTTTTT. Encoded protein: CASSFYLPLIAGELFF.